Listed below are T cell receptor beta chains from one sample, sequenced in a study of shared clonotypes between healthy human individuals. The method was immunoSEQ multiplex PCR; TCRdb's version includes in-frame clones alone and lacks a portion of them. The data show about 1.5 million clones, approximately 98% seen once. Sequencing was performed on naive CD4+ T cells sorted from blood. The receptors originated from a man aged 30-40 years in good health. Both conserved end residues are part of each CDR3. The D gene is left open where the match is weak. Clone size is given for some rows only: seen once, a few or many times, or a class if the clone is expanded.

d_gene: TRBD1
j_gene: TRBJ2-7
abundance: NA
v_gene: TRBV5-1
CDR3nt: TGCGCCAGCAGCTTATACAGGGGCTACGAGCAGTACTTC
CDR3aa: CASSLYRGYEQYF

d_gene: NA
j_gene: TRBJ1-5
abundance: NA
v_gene: TRBV2
CDR3nt: TGTGCCACCCGGGGCTCAGGAGGTCAGCCCCAGCATTTT
CDR3aa: CATRGSGGQPQHF

d_gene: NA
j_gene: TRBJ1-1
abundance: NA
v_gene: TRBV20-1
CDR3nt: TGCAGTGCTAGGTCGGACGCAAGAGCTTTCTTT
CDR3aa: CSARSDARAFF

d_gene: TRBD2
j_gene: TRBJ2-1
abundance: NA
v_gene: TRBV18
CDR3nt: TGTGCCAGCTCACCAGGACTAGCGGGAGATGCTGAGCAGTTCTTC
CDR3aa: CASSPGLAGDAEQFF

d_gene: TRBD1
j_gene: TRBJ1-1
abundance: NA
v_gene: TRBV2
CDR3nt: TGTGCCAGCAGTGGGGACAGGGTGAACACTGAAGCTTTCTTT
CDR3aa: CASSGDRVNTEAFF

d_gene: NA
j_gene: TRBJ1-5
abundance: once
v_gene: TRBV19
CDR3nt: TGTGCCAGTAGTAGTTTGGAGCCCAATCAGCCCCAGCATTTT
CDR3aa: CASSSLEPNQPQHF

d_gene: TRBD2
j_gene: TRBJ2-1
abundance: NA
v_gene: TRBV29-1
CDR3nt: TGCAGCGTTGCCCGGCTAGCGGAGACCTACAATGAGCAGTTCTTC
CDR3aa: CSVARLAETYNEQFF

d_gene: TRBD1
j_gene: TRBJ1-2
abundance: once
v_gene: TRBV7-9
CDR3nt: TGTGCCAGCAGCTCGGGACAGTACTATGGCTACACCTTC
CDR3aa: CASSSGQYYGYTF

d_gene: TRBD1
j_gene: TRBJ1-5
abundance: NA
v_gene: TRBV28
CDR3nt: TGTGCCAGCAAACCAGGGGGCGGACAGGGGATGAATCAGCCCCAGCATTTT
CDR3aa: CASKPGGGQGMNQPQHF

d_gene: TRBD1
j_gene: TRBJ1-1
abundance: once
v_gene: TRBV19
CDR3nt: TGTGCCAGTAGCCCTCAGGGGGCTGGGGAAGCTTTCTTT
CDR3aa: CASSPQGAGEAFF

d_gene: NA
j_gene: TRBJ1-4
abundance: NA
v_gene: TRBV30
CDR3nt: TGTGCCTCCCCCCAGCCGGGGGGAAAACTGTTTTTT
CDR3aa: CASPQPGGKLFF

d_gene: TRBD1
j_gene: TRBJ1-3
abundance: NA
v_gene: TRBV7-8
CDR3nt: TGTGCCAGCAGCTTAGGGGACAGAGGGTACTCTGGAAACACCATATATTTT
CDR3aa: CASSLGDRGYSGNTIYF

d_gene: TRBD2
j_gene: TRBJ2-7
abundance: NA
v_gene: TRBV5-4
CDR3nt: TGTGCCAGCAGCTCGGGGACTAGCGGGAGCGAGCAGTACTTC
CDR3aa: CASSSGTSGSEQYF

d_gene: NA
j_gene: TRBJ2-3
abundance: NA
v_gene: TRBV4-3
CDR3nt: TGCGCCAGCAGCCAAGTACGGGATTACACAGATACGCAGTATTTT
CDR3aa: CASSQVRDYTDTQYF

d_gene: TRBD2
j_gene: TRBJ2-7
abundance: once
v_gene: TRBV5-1
CDR3nt: TGCGCCAGCAGCTTGGGGCTAGCGGGAGGGCCGGCGAATTACGAGCAGTACTTC
CDR3aa: CASSLGLAGGPANYEQYF

d_gene: NA
j_gene: TRBJ2-1
abundance: NA
v_gene: TRBV30
CDR3nt: TGTGCCTGGAGCGGGCTCGGTACAAGGTCCTACAATGAGCAGTTCTTC
CDR3aa: CAWSGLGTRSYNEQFF

d_gene: TRBD1
j_gene: TRBJ1-4
abundance: NA
v_gene: TRBV5-1
CDR3nt: TGCGCCAGCAGCTTCGGACAGGGGGCTGAAAAACTGTTTTTT
CDR3aa: CASSFGQGAEKLFF

d_gene: TRBD2
j_gene: TRBJ2-7
abundance: NA
v_gene: TRBV19
CDR3nt: TGTGCCAGTAGTCCGCAAGCGGGACTTGGGAACGAGCAGTACTTC
CDR3aa: CASSPQAGLGNEQYF

d_gene: NA
j_gene: TRBJ2-2
abundance: NA
v_gene: TRBV10-3
CDR3nt: TGTGCCATCAGCGCCGGGACCTTTACCGGGGAGCTGTTTTTT
CDR3aa: CAISAGTFTGELFF

d_gene: TRBD1
j_gene: TRBJ1-5
abundance: NA
v_gene: TRBV7-9
CDR3nt: TGTGCCAGCAGCTTAGAGGGGACAGGGACTCAGCCCCAGCATTTT
CDR3aa: CASSLEGTGTQPQHF

d_gene: NA
j_gene: TRBJ2-1
abundance: NA
v_gene: TRBV18
CDR3nt: TGTGCCAGCTCACCCCCGGGGTCCCGAGACAATGAGCAGTTCTTC
CDR3aa: CASSPPGSRDNEQFF

d_gene: NA
j_gene: TRBJ2-7
abundance: NA
v_gene: TRBV5-4
CDR3nt: TGTGCCAGCAGCACCGGACCGATTGCCTACGAGCAGTACTTC
CDR3aa: CASSTGPIAYEQYF

d_gene: NA
j_gene: TRBJ2-1
abundance: NA
v_gene: TRBV11-2
CDR3nt: TGTGCCAGCAATTTCCGACCCAGCTCCTACAATGAGCAGTTCTTC
CDR3aa: CASNFRPSSYNEQFF

d_gene: NA
j_gene: TRBJ2-1
abundance: NA
v_gene: TRBV11-2
CDR3nt: TGTGCCAGCCGGGCCGCCAATGAGCAGTTCTTC
CDR3aa: CASRAANEQFF

d_gene: NA
j_gene: TRBJ2-5
abundance: NA
v_gene: TRBV15
CDR3nt: TGTGCCACCAGCAGCCAAAAACAGATTCAAGAGACCCAGTACTTC
CDR3aa: CATSSQKQIQETQYF

d_gene: NA
j_gene: TRBJ1-5
abundance: once
v_gene: TRBV6-6
CDR3nt: TGTGCCAGCAGTATGACACCGGCGGAAGGCAATCAGCCCCAGCATTTT
CDR3aa: CASSMTPAEGNQPQHF

d_gene: TRBD2
j_gene: TRBJ2-2
abundance: NA
v_gene: TRBV19
CDR3nt: TGTGCCAGTACCCCCAATTCGGGACTAGCGGGAGCGGGCACCGGGGAGCTGTTTTTT
CDR3aa: CASTPNSGLAGAGTGELFF

d_gene: NA
j_gene: TRBJ1-5
abundance: NA
v_gene: TRBV28
CDR3nt: TGTGCCAGCAGTCCTGCCATCAGGCCCCAGCATTTT
CDR3aa: CASSPAIRPQHF

d_gene: TRBD2
j_gene: TRBJ2-7
abundance: once
v_gene: TRBV7-3
CDR3nt: TGTGCCAGCAGCTTACGCTTTGGCGGGAGGAGGCTTTCTAGCGAGCAGTACTTC
CDR3aa: CASSLRFGGRRLSSEQYF

d_gene: TRBD2
j_gene: TRBJ2-1
abundance: NA
v_gene: TRBV4-2
CDR3nt: TGTGCCAGCAGCCCCCGTGGGCGGGAGACCTACAATGAGCAGTTCTTC
CDR3aa: CASSPRGRETYNEQFF

d_gene: NA
j_gene: TRBJ2-5
abundance: NA
v_gene: TRBV7-9
CDR3nt: TGTGCCAGCAGTAGCCACCCGGGGTACCAAGAGACCCAGTACTTC
CDR3aa: CASSSHPGYQETQYF

d_gene: TRBD2
j_gene: TRBJ2-7
abundance: NA
v_gene: TRBV5-6
CDR3nt: TGTGCCAGCAGTAATCGGCGACTAGCTGAGACCTACGAGCAGTACTTC
CDR3aa: CASSNRRLAETYEQYF

d_gene: TRBD2
j_gene: TRBJ2-3
abundance: NA
v_gene: TRBV5-4
CDR3nt: TGTGCCAGCAGCCGAAAGACTAGCGGGAGGGAGGGGGATACGCAGTATTTT
CDR3aa: CASSRKTSGREGDTQYF